This paragraph reports one TCR beta chain. This entry comes from a study of cytomegalovirus exposure and HLA in healthy donors. The CDR3 extends over 14 amino acids. Germline V gives CDR1 GTSNPN, CDR2 SVGIG (reference sequence). V shed 1 base, J shed 8 bases, and the junction held 6 bases outside the gene matches. The PCR was carried out with 60 Vbeta primers and 13 Jbeta primers. Here immunoSEQ multiplex PCR was the method, and the copy in TCRdb shows in-frame clones only, minus some. This table has roughly 150,000 clones, 80% appearing once. The sequenced sample was PBMCs. The clonotype was recovered from a female donor in good health and CMV-seronegative. This chain joins TRBV30 and TRBJ1-2; the match to TRBD1 covers 11 bases. In DNA form, the CDR3 reads TGTGCCTGGAGTGAGGGACAGGGGGAATTGGGCTACACCTTC. Translated: CAWSEGQGELGYTF.